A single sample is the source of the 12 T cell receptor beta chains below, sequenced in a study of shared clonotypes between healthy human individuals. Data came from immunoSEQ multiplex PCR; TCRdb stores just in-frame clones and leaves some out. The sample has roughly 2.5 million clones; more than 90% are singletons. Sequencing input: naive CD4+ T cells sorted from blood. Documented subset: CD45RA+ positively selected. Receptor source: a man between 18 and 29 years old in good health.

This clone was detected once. CDR3 coding DNA: TGTGCCCCCCGGATGCCGGGAGCGTCCAAGTACGAGCAGTACTTC. This sequence encodes CAPRMPGASKYEQYF. The rearrangement links TRBV7-4 to TRBJ2-7; perhaps TRBD2 as D (6 bases). The germline V gene has CDR1 SGHVT and CDR2 SQSDAQ. V was cut by 11 bases and J by 4 bases, with 24 bases left in between. The CDR3 consists of 15 residues.

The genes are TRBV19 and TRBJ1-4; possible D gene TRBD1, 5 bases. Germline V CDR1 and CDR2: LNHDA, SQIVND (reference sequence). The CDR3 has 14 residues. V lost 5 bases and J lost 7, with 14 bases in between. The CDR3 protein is CASSRGDFGEKLFF. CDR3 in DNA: TGTGCCAGTAGTCGAGGGGATTTCGGTGAAAAACTGTTTTTT.

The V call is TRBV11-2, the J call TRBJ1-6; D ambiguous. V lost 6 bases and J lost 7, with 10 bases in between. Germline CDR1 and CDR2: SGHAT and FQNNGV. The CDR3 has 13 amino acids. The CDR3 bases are TGTGCCAGCAGGTCGGAACTAAATTCACCCCTCCACTTT. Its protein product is CASRSELNSPLHF. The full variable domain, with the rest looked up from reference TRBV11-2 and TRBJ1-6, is EAGVAQSPRYKIIEKRQSVAFWCNPISGHATLYWYQQILGQGPKLLIQFQNNGVVDDSQLPKDRFSAERLKGVDSTLKIQPAKLEDSAVYLCASRSELNSPLHFGNGTRLTVT.

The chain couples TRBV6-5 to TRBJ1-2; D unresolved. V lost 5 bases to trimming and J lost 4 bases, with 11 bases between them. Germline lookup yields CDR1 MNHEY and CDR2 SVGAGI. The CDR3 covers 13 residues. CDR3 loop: CASSKGIFYGYTF. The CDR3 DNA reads TGTGCCAGCAGTAAAGGGATCTTCTATGGCTACACCTTC.

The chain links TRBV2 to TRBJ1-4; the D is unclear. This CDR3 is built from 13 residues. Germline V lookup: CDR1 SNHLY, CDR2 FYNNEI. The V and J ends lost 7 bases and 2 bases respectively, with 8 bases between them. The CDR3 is CASKFGTNEKLFF. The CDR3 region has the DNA TGTGCCAGCAAGTTTGGGACTAATGAAAAACTGTTTTTT. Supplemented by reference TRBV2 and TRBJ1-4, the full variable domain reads EPEVTQTPSHQVTQMGQEVILRCVPISNHLYFYWYRQILGQKVEFLVSFYNNEISEKSEIFDDQFSVERPDGSNFTLKIRSTKLEDSAMYFCASKFGTNEKLFFGSGTQLSVL.

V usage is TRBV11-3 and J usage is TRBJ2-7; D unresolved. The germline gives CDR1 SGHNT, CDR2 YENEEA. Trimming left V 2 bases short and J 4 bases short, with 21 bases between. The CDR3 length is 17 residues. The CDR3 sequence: CASSLNRVPGHLYEQYF. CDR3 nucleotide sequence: TGTGCCAGCAGCTTAAATAGGGTCCCGGGCCACCTTTACGAGCAGTACTTC.

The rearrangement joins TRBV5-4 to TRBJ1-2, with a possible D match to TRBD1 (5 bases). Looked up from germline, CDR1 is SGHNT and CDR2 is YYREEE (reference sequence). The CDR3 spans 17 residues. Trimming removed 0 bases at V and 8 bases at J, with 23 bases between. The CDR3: CASSLEGAGPPAGGYTF. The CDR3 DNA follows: TGTGCCAGCAGCTTGGAAGGGGCCGGGCCCCCCGCCGGGGGCTACACCTTC.

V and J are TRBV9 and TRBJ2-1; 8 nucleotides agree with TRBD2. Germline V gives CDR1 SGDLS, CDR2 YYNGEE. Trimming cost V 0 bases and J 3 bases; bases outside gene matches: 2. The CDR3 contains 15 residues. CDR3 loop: CASSVGGRLYNEQFF. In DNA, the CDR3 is TGTGCCAGCAGCGTAGGCGGGAGGCTCTACAATGAGCAGTTCTTC.

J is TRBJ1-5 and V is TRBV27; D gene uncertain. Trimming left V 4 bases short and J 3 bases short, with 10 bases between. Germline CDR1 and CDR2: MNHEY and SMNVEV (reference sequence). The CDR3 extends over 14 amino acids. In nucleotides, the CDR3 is TGTGCCAGCAGTTCCGACCAGTTCAATCAGCCCCAGCATTTT. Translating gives CASSSDQFNQPQHF.

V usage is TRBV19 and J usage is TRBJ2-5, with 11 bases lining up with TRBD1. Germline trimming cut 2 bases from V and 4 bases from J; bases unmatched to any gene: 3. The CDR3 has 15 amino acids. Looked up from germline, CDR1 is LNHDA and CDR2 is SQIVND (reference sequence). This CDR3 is CASSIRTGGGETQYF. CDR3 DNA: TGTGCCAGTAGTATAAGGACAGGGGGCGGAGAGACCCAGTACTTC.

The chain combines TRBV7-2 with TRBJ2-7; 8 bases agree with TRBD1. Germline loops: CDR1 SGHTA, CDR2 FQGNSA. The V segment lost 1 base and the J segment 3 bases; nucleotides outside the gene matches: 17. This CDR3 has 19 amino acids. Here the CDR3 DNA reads TGTGCCAGCAGCTTAGAAGGGGGACCGTGGACAGGGCCCAACTACGAGCAGTACTTC. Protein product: CASSLEGGPWTGPNYEQYF. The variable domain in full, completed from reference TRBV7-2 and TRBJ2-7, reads GAGVSQSPSNKVTEKGKDVELRCDPISGHTALYWYRQSLGQGLEFLIYFQGNSAPDKSGLPSDRFSAERTGGSVSTLTIQRTQQEDSAVYLCASSLEGGPWTGPNYEQYFGPGTRLTVT.

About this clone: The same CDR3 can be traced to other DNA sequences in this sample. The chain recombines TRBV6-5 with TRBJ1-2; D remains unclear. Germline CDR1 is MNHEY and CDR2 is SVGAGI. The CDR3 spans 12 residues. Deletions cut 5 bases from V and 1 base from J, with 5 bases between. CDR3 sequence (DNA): TGTGCCAGCAGTCCCAATAACTATGGCTACACCTTC. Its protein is CASSPNNYGYTF.